A single TCR beta chain is shown here with its context. This sample is drawn from a study of technical replicates of blood from four donors. The protocol was immunoSEQ multiplex PCR, while the TCRdb copy is restricted to in-frame clones and leaves out a portion. Of approximately 50,000 clones in the sample, roughly 95% were seen once. Germline CDR1 and CDR2: SGHRS and YFSETQ. The CDR3 consists of 15 residues. Trimming took 4 bases from V and 4 from J; bases not matched to a gene: 11. The sequence came from a human donor in good health. What was sequenced was T cells isolated from PBMCs. V usage is TRBV5-1 and J usage is TRBJ2-7; TRBD2 aligns across 7 bases. CDR3 in DNA: TGCGCCAGCAGCATAGGGGCGGGAGACCGATACGAGCAGTACTTC. Translation gives CASSIGAGDRYEQYF.